The T cell receptor beta chain under discussion was sequenced for a study of shared clonotypes between healthy human individuals. Worth noting for this clone: Its target is unknown.

Whole-study results and caveats: Compared with clonotypes that all four donors shared, non-shared clonotypes had lower generation probabilities.

Original data processing: ImmunoSEQ gave junction-only sequences without quality scores, so filtering differed. Assay used: immunoSEQ multiplex PCR; TCRdb lists only in-frame clones, some missing. From that table come the V and J calls and clone size; the DNA was used to work out D and trimming. The table has some 740,000 clones, roughly 92% seen once. Between the trimmed V and J ends, which lost 7 bases and 10 bases, there was a span of 17 bases. Germline lookup yields CDR1 SQVTM and CDR2 ANQGSEA. This CDR3 has 12 residues. As defined, naive CD8 cells were CD45RO-negative and positively selected for CCR7, with terminally differentiated effector memory CD45RA+ cells excluded.

Sequenced sample: naive CD8+ T cells sorted from blood. The sequence came from a man in his thirties or forties in good health. The chain employs TRBV29-1 and TRBJ2-1; perhaps TRBD1 as D (6 bases). The CDR3 reads CSGGRASREQFF. CDR3 nucleotide sequence: TGCAGCGGGGGGCGGGCTTCAAGGGAGCAGTTCTTC.